This entry features one T cell receptor beta chain sequence. What it binds is unknown. The record originates from a study of CD8+ T cells in alopecia areata. In the study overall: Percent of scalp involved defined treated patients' severity scores.

The CDR3 extends over 15 amino acids. V was pared by 0 bases and J by 4 bases, with 12 bases between. The germline CDR1 and CDR2 sequences are LGHNA and YSLEER. Treatment indicated: oral pan-JAK inhibitor, 5-10 mg twice daily. Notes on the study in general: Because of a solitary nonresponder, the connection of baseline CD8+ expansion to response stays uncertain. Relative to mice, TCR sharing across patients was less clear, a difference possibly HLA-related. Persistence of many expanded lesional clones was seen in scalp and blood during tofacitinib.

RNA extraction and reverse transcription yielded cDNA as sequencing template. Generated by immunoSEQ multiplex PCR, the TCRdb table keeps only in-frame clones and is missing some. The sample records roughly 98,000 clones, 50% to 75% being singletons. The receptor comes from a human donor with alopecia areata. Sample: CD8+ T cells sorted from blood, taken at week 4, from a patient treated with tofacitinib. V is TRBV4-3 and J is TRBJ1-2, with a possible D match to TRBD1 (6 bases). In nucleotides, the CDR3 is TGCGCCAGCAGCCAAGATTCGGACAGCACCTATGGCTACACCTTC. Encoded protein: CASSQDSDSTYGYTF.